A selection of T cell receptor beta chains follows, all from one sample in a study of technical replicates of blood from a handful of donors. The assay was immunoSEQ multiplex PCR, and TCRdb's table has in-frame clones only and misses some. The sample has about 61,000 clones, almost 97% seen once; the top ten hold approximately 0.19%. The specimen sequenced was T cells isolated from PBMCs. These receptors all stem from a human donor in good health. Both conserved end residues are part of each CDR3. D genes are given only for firm matches. Part of the rows lack a size; the others show once, few, many or a class for expanded clones.

v_gene: TRBV7-4
j_gene: TRBJ1-5
abundance: -
d_gene: TRBD1
CDR3aa: CASSLDRGEESNQPQHF
CDR3nt: TGTGCCAGCAGTCTAGACAGGGGCGAAGAAAGCAATCAGCCCCAGCATTTT

v_gene: TRBV29-1
j_gene: TRBJ2-1
abundance: -
d_gene: TRBD2
CDR3aa: CSGPLGGTNEQFF
CDR3nt: TGCAGCGGCCCGCTGGGGGGGACTAATGAGCAGTTCTTC

v_gene: TRBV28
j_gene: TRBJ1-5
abundance: -
d_gene: TRBD1
CDR3aa: CASSLTGYQPQHF
CDR3nt: TGTGCCAGCAGTTTGACAGGGTATCAGCCCCAGCATTTT

v_gene: TRBV5-6
j_gene: TRBJ2-1
abundance: -
d_gene: -
CDR3aa: CASSLGDNTRLLTNEQFF
CDR3nt: TGTGCCAGCAGCTTGGGGGACAACACTAGGCTTTTGACGAATGAGCAGTTCTTC

v_gene: TRBV28
j_gene: TRBJ1-1
abundance: -
d_gene: TRBD1
CDR3aa: CASSSMGQTNTEAFF
CDR3nt: TGTGCCAGCAGTTCCATGGGACAGACGAACACTGAAGCTTTCTTT

v_gene: TRBV10-3
j_gene: TRBJ1-1
abundance: -
d_gene: TRBD1
CDR3aa: CAIREQGATNTEAFF
CDR3nt: TGTGCCATCAGAGAACAGGGGGCCACTAACACTGAAGCTTTCTTT

v_gene: TRBV7-9
j_gene: TRBJ2-5
abundance: -
d_gene: -
CDR3aa: CASSLAYPVQETQYF
CDR3nt: TGTGCCAGCAGCTTAGCGTACCCAGTACAAGAGACCCAGTACTTC

v_gene: TRBV14
j_gene: TRBJ2-2
abundance: -
d_gene: -
CDR3aa: CASSHLAGVGTGELFF
CDR3nt: TGTGCCAGCAGCCACCTAGCCGGGGTGGGGACCGGGGAGCTGTTTTTT

v_gene: TRBV6-6
j_gene: TRBJ2-1
abundance: once
d_gene: -
CDR3aa: CATLREAYNEQFF
CDR3nt: TGTGCCACCCTGAGGGAGGCTTACAATGAGCAGTTCTTC

v_gene: TRBV6-1
j_gene: TRBJ1-2
abundance: -
d_gene: -
CDR3aa: CASSERLTHRGYGYTF
CDR3nt: TGTGCCAGCAGTGAACGACTTACCCATCGGGGATATGGCTACACCTTC

v_gene: TRBV10-1
j_gene: TRBJ1-1
abundance: -
d_gene: -
CDR3aa: CASSERGGTEAFF
CDR3nt: TGCGCCAGCAGTGAAAGGGGGGGGACTGAAGCTTTCTTT

v_gene: TRBV27
j_gene: TRBJ2-1
abundance: -
d_gene: -
CDR3aa: CASRGAVTYNEQFF
CDR3nt: TGTGCCAGCAGGGGAGCGGTTACCTACAATGAGCAGTTCTTC

v_gene: TRBV9
j_gene: TRBJ2-1
abundance: -
d_gene: -
CDR3aa: CASSVGPADNEQFF
CDR3nt: TGTGCCAGCAGCGTTGGGCCAGCAGACAATGAGCAGTTCTTC

v_gene: TRBV10-2
j_gene: TRBJ2-1
abundance: once
d_gene: -
CDR3aa: CASSESGALYNEQFF
CDR3nt: TGCGCCAGCAGTGAGTCGGGGGCCCTATACAATGAGCAGTTCTTC

v_gene: TRBV18
j_gene: TRBJ2-7
abundance: -
d_gene: TRBD2
CDR3aa: CASSPQTSGSHEQYF
CDR3nt: TGTGCCAGCTCACCACAGACTAGCGGGAGCCACGAGCAGTACTTC

v_gene: TRBV7-2
j_gene: TRBJ2-3
abundance: -
d_gene: -
CDR3aa: CASSPFTDTQYF
CDR3nt: TGTGCCAGCAGCCCCTTCACAGATACGCAGTATTTT

v_gene: TRBV4-2
j_gene: TRBJ2-2
abundance: -
d_gene: -
CDR3aa: CASSQDLSGTGELFF
CDR3nt: TGTGCCAGCAGCCAAGATTTAAGCGGGACCGGGGAGCTGTTTTTT

v_gene: TRBV11-2
j_gene: TRBJ2-2
abundance: -
d_gene: -
CDR3aa: CASAWGTGEGELFF
CDR3nt: TGTGCCAGCGCATGGGGCACCGGAGAGGGGGAGCTGTTTTTT

v_gene: TRBV27
j_gene: TRBJ2-7
abundance: -
d_gene: TRBD2
CDR3aa: CASSLRASGGYEQYF
CDR3nt: TGTGCCAGCAGTTTAAGGGCTAGCGGGGGTTACGAGCAGTACTTC

v_gene: TRBV19
j_gene: TRBJ2-1
abundance: once
d_gene: -
CDR3aa: CASSIEPFAPNEQFF
CDR3nt: TGTGCCAGTAGTATAGAACCCTTCGCGCCCAATGAGCAGTTCTTC

v_gene: TRBV6-5
j_gene: TRBJ2-7
abundance: -
d_gene: TRBD1
CDR3aa: CASSLLGTGAYEQYF
CDR3nt: TGTGCCAGCAGCTTACTCGGGACAGGGGCCTACGAGCAGTACTTC

v_gene: TRBV29-1
j_gene: TRBJ2-4
abundance: -
d_gene: -
CDR3aa: CSVEDTKNIQYF
CDR3nt: TGCAGCGTTGAAGATACCAAAAACATTCAGTACTTC

v_gene: TRBV5-4
j_gene: TRBJ1-2
abundance: -
d_gene: TRBD1
CDR3aa: CASRTTGVSGYTF
CDR3nt: TGTGCCAGCAGAACGACAGGGGTGTCGGGCTACACCTTC

v_gene: TRBV6-5
j_gene: TRBJ1-2
abundance: -
d_gene: TRBD1
CDR3aa: CASRRGQGQIWGYTF
CDR3nt: TGTGCCAGCAGACGAGGACAGGGGCAAATATGGGGCTACACCTTC

v_gene: TRBV7-9
j_gene: TRBJ1-1
abundance: -
d_gene: TRBD1
CDR3aa: CASTEWTGGEAFF
CDR3nt: TGTGCCAGCACTGAATGGACAGGGGGCGAAGCTTTCTTT

v_gene: TRBV7-8
j_gene: TRBJ2-1
abundance: -
d_gene: TRBD2
CDR3aa: CASSLARLAGVHEQFF
CDR3nt: TGTGCCAGCAGCTTAGCAAGACTAGCGGGAGTTCATGAGCAGTTCTTC

v_gene: TRBV14
j_gene: TRBJ2-2
abundance: -
d_gene: TRBD1
CDR3aa: CASSRMGDRVATGELFF
CDR3nt: TGTGCCAGCAGCCGAATGGGGGACAGGGTAGCCACCGGGGAGCTGTTTTTT

v_gene: TRBV19
j_gene: TRBJ2-1
abundance: -
d_gene: -
CDR3aa: CASKTINNEQFF
CDR3nt: TGTGCCAGTAAGACTATTAACAATGAGCAGTTCTTC

v_gene: TRBV19
j_gene: TRBJ2-7
abundance: -
d_gene: TRBD1
CDR3aa: CASSAAIRTGSHEQYF
CDR3nt: TGTGCCAGTAGTGCTGCTATTAGGACAGGAAGCCACGAGCAGTACTTC

v_gene: TRBV5-1
j_gene: TRBJ1-4
abundance: -
d_gene: TRBD1
CDR3aa: CASSPRTRPRGENEKLFF
CDR3nt: TGCGCCAGCAGCCCTCGAACGCGTCCCAGGGGGGAGAATGAAAAACTGTTTTTT

v_gene: TRBV4-1
j_gene: TRBJ2-1
abundance: -
d_gene: TRBD2
CDR3aa: CASSPTGLAVYNEQFF
CDR3nt: TGCGCCAGCAGCCCCACGGGACTAGCGGTATACAATGAGCAGTTCTTC

v_gene: TRBV4-1
j_gene: TRBJ2-7
abundance: -
d_gene: -
CDR3aa: CASSQTRTYEQYF
CDR3nt: TGCGCCAGCAGCCAAACTCGCACCTACGAGCAGTACTTC

v_gene: TRBV5-1
j_gene: TRBJ1-2
abundance: -
d_gene: TRBD1
CDR3aa: CASSTLTGRNGYTF
CDR3nt: TGCGCCAGCAGCACCCTGACAGGGAGGAATGGCTACACCTTC

v_gene: TRBV6-6
j_gene: TRBJ1-1
abundance: -
d_gene: -
CDR3aa: CAESRGPNTEAFF
CDR3nt: TGTGCCGAGAGTAGGGGTCCGAACACTGAAGCTTTCTTT

v_gene: TRBV20-1
j_gene: TRBJ2-4
abundance: -
d_gene: -
CDR3aa: CSARAQAIQYF
CDR3nt: TGCAGTGCTAGAGCCCAGGCCATTCAGTACTTC

v_gene: TRBV2
j_gene: TRBJ1-6
abundance: -
d_gene: -
CDR3aa: CASTGRADSPLHF
CDR3nt: TGTGCCAGCACAGGCAGGGCGGATTCACCCCTCCACTTT

v_gene: TRBV11-3
j_gene: TRBJ1-1
abundance: -
d_gene: -
CDR3aa: CASSLAGGNTEAFF
CDR3nt: TGTGCCAGCAGCCTGGCCGGGGGGAACACTGAAGCTTTCTTT

v_gene: TRBV4-1
j_gene: TRBJ1-2
abundance: -
d_gene: TRBD1
CDR3aa: CASSQDRGTNYGYTF
CDR3nt: TGCGCCAGCAGCCAAGACAGGGGGACTAACTATGGCTACACCTTC

v_gene: TRBV11-3
j_gene: TRBJ1-1
abundance: -
d_gene: TRBD1
CDR3aa: CASSGDRGRAFF
CDR3nt: TGTGCCAGCAGCGGGGACAGGGGACGGGCTTTCTTT

v_gene: TRBV15
j_gene: TRBJ2-7
abundance: -
d_gene: TRBD2
CDR3aa: CATSRVLAGGPDEQYF
CDR3nt: TGTGCCACCAGCAGAGTACTAGCGGGAGGGCCGGACGAGCAGTACTTC

v_gene: TRBV5-1
j_gene: TRBJ1-2
abundance: -
d_gene: -
CDR3aa: CASSLGWSSDGYTF
CDR3nt: TGCGCCAGCAGCTTGGGGTGGAGTTCAGATGGCTACACCTTC

v_gene: TRBV5-4
j_gene: TRBJ2-7
abundance: few
d_gene: TRBD1
CDR3aa: CASSSGTGSFYEQYF
CDR3nt: TGTGCCAGCAGCTCCGGGACAGGATCCTTCTACGAGCAGTACTTC

v_gene: TRBV4-1
j_gene: TRBJ2-7
abundance: -
d_gene: -
CDR3aa: CASSQDSGEQYF
CDR3nt: TGCGCCAGCAGCCAAGATTCGGGGGAGCAGTACTTC

v_gene: TRBV7-9
j_gene: TRBJ1-1
abundance: -
d_gene: TRBD1
CDR3aa: CASSLQGGSTEAFF
CDR3nt: TGTGCCAGCAGTCTACAGGGGGGGAGCACTGAAGCTTTCTTT

v_gene: TRBV4-2
j_gene: TRBJ1-5
abundance: -
d_gene: -
CDR3aa: CASSQEARGSNQPQHF
CDR3nt: TGTGCCAGCAGCCAAGAGGCCAGGGGAAGCAATCAGCCCCAGCATTTT

v_gene: TRBV5-4
j_gene: TRBJ1-6
abundance: once
d_gene: -
CDR3aa: CASSAGVLQYNSPLHF
CDR3nt: TGTGCCAGCAGCGCGGGGGTCCTGCAGTATAATTCACCCCTCCACTTT

v_gene: TRBV5-1
j_gene: TRBJ2-5
abundance: -
d_gene: TRBD2
CDR3aa: CASSLIQRGTFQETQYF
CDR3nt: TGCGCCAGCAGCTTGATCCAGCGGGGGACCTTCCAAGAGACCCAGTACTTC

v_gene: TRBV11-2
j_gene: TRBJ2-3
abundance: -
d_gene: TRBD1
CDR3aa: CASSLNVASDRGGTDTQYF
CDR3nt: TGTGCCAGCAGCTTAAACGTTGCGTCGGACAGGGGAGGCACAGATACGCAGTATTTT

v_gene: TRBV30
j_gene: TRBJ1-4
abundance: -
d_gene: TRBD1
CDR3aa: CAWKLGQGLNEKLFF
CDR3nt: TGTGCCTGGAAATTGGGACAGGGTCTAAATGAAAAACTGTTTTTT